This T cell receptor beta chain was found in a study of blood T cell repertoires in COVID-19. Study details: Sites across the United States, Italy and Spain contributed samples from acute and convalescent COVID-19. T cells, B-cell-depleted T cells, or PBMCs supplied cDNA or gDNA.

CDR3 length equals 16 residues. With 6 bases removed from V and 1 base from J, the gap between germline ends came to 16 bases. Germline V gene lookup returns CDR1 MDHEN and CDR2 SYDVKM. In the original processing: Amplification of reference gene primers provided the estimated nucleated cell counts. Generated by immunoSEQ multiplex PCR, the TCRdb table keeps only in-frame clones and is missing some. From that table come the V and J calls and clone size; the DNA was used to work out D and trimming. The table has about 140,000 clones, 76% seen once. Input material: peripheral blood. This clonotype originated in a woman older than 75 with active or convalescent COVID-19. V usage is TRBV28 and J usage is TRBJ1-3, with D possibly being TRBD1 (6 bases). The CDR3 coding sequence is TGTGCCAGCAGGGGAAATACAGGGTTTTCTGGAAACACCATATATTTT. It is translated as CASRGNTGFSGNTIYF.